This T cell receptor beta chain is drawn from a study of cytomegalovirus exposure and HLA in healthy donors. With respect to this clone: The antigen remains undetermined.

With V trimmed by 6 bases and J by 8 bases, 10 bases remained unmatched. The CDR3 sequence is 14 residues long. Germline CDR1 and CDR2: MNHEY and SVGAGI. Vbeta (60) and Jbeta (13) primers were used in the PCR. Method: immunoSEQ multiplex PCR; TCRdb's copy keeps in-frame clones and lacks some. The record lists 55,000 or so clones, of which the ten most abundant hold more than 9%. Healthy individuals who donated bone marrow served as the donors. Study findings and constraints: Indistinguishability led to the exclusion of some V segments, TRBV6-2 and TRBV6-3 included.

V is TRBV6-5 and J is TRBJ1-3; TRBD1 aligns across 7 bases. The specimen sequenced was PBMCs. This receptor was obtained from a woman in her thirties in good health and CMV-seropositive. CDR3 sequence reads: CASRGSDRVYTIYF. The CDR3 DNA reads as TGTGCCAGCAGGGGATCCGACAGGGTCTACACCATATATTTT.